The clone carrying this T cell receptor beta chain was detected once. Its antigen remains unidentified. Assay used: immunoSEQ multiplex PCR; TCRdb lists only in-frame clones, some missing. The top ten clones hold less than 1.5% of a sample with some 86,000 clones, approximately 90% of them seen once. The sample comes from a study of OX40 agonist ivuxolimab in advanced cancers. The overall study: The eligibility criteria allowed prior anti-PD-1, anti-PD-L1 or anti-CTLA-4 therapy, and approximately 38% had some.

Study-level points and caveats: Antigens targeted by the expanded peripheral T cells were not determined. CD8+ T cells showed, on average, more clonal expansion than CD4+ cells.

The length of the CDR3 is 13 residues. V lost 0 bases to trimming and J lost 4 bases, with 7 bases between them. Germline values: CDR1 SGDLS, CDR2 YYNGEE. The specimen comprised CD4+ or CD8+ T cells sorted from blood, sampled in a trial of the OX40 agonist ivuxolimab. The receptor's source is an adult with an advanced solid tumor such as melanoma, head and neck, liver or kidney cancer. The chain combines TRBV9 with TRBJ1-2, with a possible D match to TRBD1 (5 bases). The CDR3, as DNA: TGTGCCAGCAGCGTAGATGGGGGCTATGGCTACACCTTC. It codes for CASSVDGGYGYTF.